This T cell receptor (beta chain) was captured in a study of cytomegalovirus exposure and HLA in healthy donors. Study background: Early release data held 75 million to 90 million unique TCRs from HLA-typed donors.

Worth noting for this clone: Its antigen is not known.

The PCR ran on 60 Vbeta and 13 Jbeta primers. Original handling: Unique TCR beta chains totaled 80 million to 100 million in a later count, with approximately 10 million of them shared. The data were produced by immunoSEQ multiplex PCR, yet TCRdb's version contains in-frame clones alone and is incomplete. For V, J and clone size, that table is used; D and trimming come from the DNA. The sample carries about 110,000 clones, 75% recorded once. Regarding the study as a whole: Another analysis was done later, and it associated 16,951 TCR beta sequences with HLA alleles at 0.05 false discovery rate. Later analysis placed DRB1 highest and HLA-C lowest in TCR association rates, which differed by HLA locus.

The V end was cut by 8 bases, the J end by 0 bases, with 11 bases between. Germline V gene sequence: CDR1 MNHEY, CDR2 SMNVEV (reference sequence). The CDR3 runs to 14 residues. The sequencing input was PBMCs. The chain employs TRBV27 and TRBJ1-5; perhaps TRBD1 as D (5 bases). The sequence came from a male donor in good health and CMV-seropositive. In DNA, the CDR3 is TGTGCCAGCGCGGACATCCATAGCAATCAGCCCCAGCATTTT. This sequence encodes CASADIHSNQPQHF.